This is a list of T cell receptor beta chains from one sample in a study of T cell responses to AZD1222 COVID-19 vaccine. Repertoires were generated with immunoSEQ multiplex PCR, while TCRdb's copy carries only in-frame clones and drops some. The table shows 110,000 or so clones, with just over 90% occurring only once. Sequencing used peripheral blood, obtained on day 0 of AZD1222 vaccination. The receptors stem from an adult in good health. The CDR3 runs from the conserved cysteine through the conserved F or W. A D gene is named only where the DNA matches it firmly. Clone size is not always given. Where it is, it says once, few, many or a class for expanded clones.

abundance: -
j_gene: TRBJ2-3
d_gene: TRBD1
v_gene: TRBV19
CDR3aa: CASSIPSQTGDTQYF
CDR3nt: TGTGCCAGTAGTATCCCCTCTCAGACAGGGGATACGCAGTATTTT

abundance: -
j_gene: TRBJ1-5
d_gene: -
v_gene: TRBV20-1
CDR3aa: CSAPPGHF
CDR3nt: TGCAGTGCCCCACCTGGGCATTTT

abundance: -
j_gene: TRBJ2-1
d_gene: -
v_gene: TRBV6-5
CDR3aa: CASRDKLLNEQFF
CDR3nt: TGTGCCAGCCGGGACAAGCTTTTAAATGAGCAGTTCTTC

abundance: -
j_gene: TRBJ1-6
d_gene: -
v_gene: TRBV27
CDR3aa: CASSLGGRGNSPLHF
CDR3nt: TGTGCCAGCAGTTTAGGGGGCAGGGGTAATTCACCCCTCCACTTT

abundance: -
j_gene: TRBJ2-2
d_gene: -
v_gene: TRBV4-3
CDR3aa: CASSQWTGTGELFF
CDR3nt: TGCGCCAGCAGCCAATGGACGGGTACCGGGGAGCTGTTTTTT

abundance: -
j_gene: TRBJ2-7
d_gene: -
v_gene: TRBV28
CDR3aa: CASSLKIYEQYF
CDR3nt: TGTGCCAGCAGTTTAAAGATCTACGAGCAGTACTTC

abundance: few
j_gene: TRBJ1-3
d_gene: TRBD1
v_gene: TRBV6-5
CDR3aa: CASSPTGGTGNTIYF
CDR3nt: TGTGCCAGCAGCCCCACAGGGGGCACGGGAAACACCATATATTTT

abundance: -
j_gene: TRBJ1-5
d_gene: -
v_gene: TRBV6-1
CDR3aa: CASSEPEGIRNQPQHF
CDR3nt: TGTGCCAGCAGTGAGCCGGAGGGTATCCGCAATCAGCCCCAGCATTTT

abundance: -
j_gene: TRBJ1-4
d_gene: -
v_gene: TRBV7-3
CDR3aa: CASSFPGGANEKLFF
CDR3nt: TGTGCCAGCAGCTTCCCGGGTGGGGCTAATGAAAAACTGTTTTTT

abundance: -
j_gene: TRBJ1-4
d_gene: -
v_gene: TRBV29-1
CDR3aa: CSAIKLANEKLFF
CDR3nt: TGCAGCGCTATCAAATTGGCTAATGAAAAACTGTTTTTT

abundance: -
j_gene: TRBJ2-3
d_gene: -
v_gene: TRBV4-3
CDR3aa: CASSQPVCNGGQVCTQYF
CDR3nt: TGCGCCAGCAGCCAACCTGTATGTAACGGAGGGCAGGTTTGTACGCAGTATTTT

abundance: -
j_gene: TRBJ1-1
d_gene: -
v_gene: TRBV18
CDR3aa: CASSPTGEEAFF
CDR3nt: TGTGCCAGCTCACCGACCGGGGAGGAAGCTTTCTTT

abundance: -
j_gene: TRBJ2-1
d_gene: -
v_gene: TRBV7-6
CDR3aa: CASSLKGMAAEQFF
CDR3nt: TGTGCCAGCAGCTTAAAAGGTATGGCTGCAGAGCAGTTCTTC

abundance: -
j_gene: TRBJ1-1
d_gene: -
v_gene: TRBV7-9
CDR3aa: CASSLAQGRNTEAFF
CDR3nt: TGTGCCAGCAGCTTAGCGCAGGGGCGGAACACTGAAGCTTTCTTT

abundance: -
j_gene: TRBJ1-5
d_gene: TRBD1
v_gene: TRBV19
CDR3aa: CASSIVGDRATQPQHF
CDR3nt: TGTGCCAGTAGTATAGTCGGAGACAGGGCCACTCAGCCCCAGCATTTT

abundance: -
j_gene: TRBJ1-1
d_gene: -
v_gene: TRBV14
CDR3aa: CASSQQVYGEAFF
CDR3nt: TGTGCCAGCAGCCAACAGGTATACGGCGAAGCTTTCTTT

abundance: -
j_gene: TRBJ2-7
d_gene: -
v_gene: TRBV29-1
CDR3aa: CSVVPQQGRYEQYF
CDR3nt: TGCAGCGTTGTCCCCCAACAGGGACGGTACGAGCAGTACTTC

abundance: once
j_gene: TRBJ1-1
d_gene: -
v_gene: TRBV7-8
CDR3aa: CASSLGFEGRNTEAFF
CDR3nt: TGTGCCAGCAGCTTAGGCTTTGAGGGGCGGAACACTGAAGCTTTCTTT